The present T cell receptor beta chain was sequenced within a study of blood T cell repertoires in COVID-19. The assay was immunoSEQ multiplex PCR, and TCRdb's table has in-frame clones only and misses some. The table has 130,000 to 150,000 clones, around 81% seen once. CDR1 MDHEN and CDR2 SYDVKM come from the germline V gene. The CDR3 consists of 15 residues. With 8 bases removed from V and 3 bases from J, the gap between germline ends came to 20 bases. The sequenced sample was peripheral blood. The chain combines TRBV28 with TRBJ2-7, with D possibly TRBD2 on 5 matching bases. The TCR sequence derives from a woman between 40 and 50 years old with active or convalescent COVID-19. This CDR3 is CASQRRRANSYEQYF. DNA of the CDR3: TGTGCCAGCCAACGGAGGCGGGCTAATAGCTACGAGCAGTACTTC.